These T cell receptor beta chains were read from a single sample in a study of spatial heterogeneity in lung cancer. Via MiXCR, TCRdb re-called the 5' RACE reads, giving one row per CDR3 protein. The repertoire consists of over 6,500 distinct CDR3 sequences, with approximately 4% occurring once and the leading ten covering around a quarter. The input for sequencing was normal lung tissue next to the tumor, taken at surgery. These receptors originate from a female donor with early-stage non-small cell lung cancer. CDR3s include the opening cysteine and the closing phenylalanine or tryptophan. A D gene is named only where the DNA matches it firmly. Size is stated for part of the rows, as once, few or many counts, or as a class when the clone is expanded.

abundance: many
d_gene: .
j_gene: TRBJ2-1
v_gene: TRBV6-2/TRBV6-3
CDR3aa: CASSSRREQFF
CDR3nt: TGTGCCAGCAGTTCCCGCCGTGAGCAGTTCTTC

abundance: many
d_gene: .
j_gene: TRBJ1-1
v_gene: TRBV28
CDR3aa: CASSSVGEVATEAFF
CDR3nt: TGTGCCAGCAGTTCCGTGGGGGAGGTGGCCACTGAAGCTTTCTTT

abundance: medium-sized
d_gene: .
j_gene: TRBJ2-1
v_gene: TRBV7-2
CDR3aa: CASSQGGEQFF
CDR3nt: TGTGCCAGCAGTCAGGGTGGTGAGCAGTTCTTC

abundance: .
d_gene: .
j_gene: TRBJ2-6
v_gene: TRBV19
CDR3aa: CASSRSGANVLTF
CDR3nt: TGTGCCAGTAGTCGCTCTGGGGCCAACGTCCTGACTTTC

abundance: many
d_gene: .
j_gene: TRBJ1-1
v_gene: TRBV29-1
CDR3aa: CSVANTEAFF
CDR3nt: TGCAGCGTTGCGAACACTGAAGCTTTCTTT

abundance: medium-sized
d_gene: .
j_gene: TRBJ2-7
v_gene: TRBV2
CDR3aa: CASQARKSSYEQYF
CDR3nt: TGTGCCAGCCAAGCGCGGAAGAGCTCCTACGAGCAGTACTTC

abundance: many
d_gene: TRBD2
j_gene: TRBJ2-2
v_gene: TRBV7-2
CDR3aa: CASSDGLAGGYTGELFF
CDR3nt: TGTGCCAGCAGCGACGGACTAGCGGGGGGGTACACCGGGGAGCTGTTTTTT

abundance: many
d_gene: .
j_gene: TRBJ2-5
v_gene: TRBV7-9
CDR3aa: CASSFGAGVEETQYF
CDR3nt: TGTGCCAGCAGCTTCGGGGCAGGGGTAGAAGAGACCCAGTACTTC

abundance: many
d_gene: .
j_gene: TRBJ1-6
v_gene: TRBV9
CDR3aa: CASSVDGGYNSPLHF
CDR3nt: TGTGCCAGCAGCGTTGACGGGGGGTATAATTCACCCCTCCACTTT

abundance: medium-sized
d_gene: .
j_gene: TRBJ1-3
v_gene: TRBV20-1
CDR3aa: CSARDGGTFNTIYF
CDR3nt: TGCAGTGCTAGAGATGGGGGGACTTTCAACACCATATATTTT

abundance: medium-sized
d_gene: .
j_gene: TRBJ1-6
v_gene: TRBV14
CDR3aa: CASSGFSNSPLHF
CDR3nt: TGTGCCAGCAGCGGTTTCAGTAATTCACCCCTCCACTTT

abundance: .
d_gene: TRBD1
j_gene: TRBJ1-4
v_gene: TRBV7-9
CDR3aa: CASSMTGGERKLFF
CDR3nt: TGTGCCAGCAGCATGACAGGGGGAGAAAGAAAACTGTTTTTT

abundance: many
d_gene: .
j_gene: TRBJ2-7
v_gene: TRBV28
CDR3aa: CASRTRVGEQYF
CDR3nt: TGTGCCAGCAGAACTAGGGTGGGCGAGCAGTACTTC

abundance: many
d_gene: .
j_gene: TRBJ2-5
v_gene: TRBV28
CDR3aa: CASSPQGPWGETQYF
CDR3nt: TGTGCCAGCAGTCCCCAAGGTCCGTGGGGAGAGACCCAGTACTTC

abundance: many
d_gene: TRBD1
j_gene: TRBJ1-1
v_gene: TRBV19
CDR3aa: CASSHRGGAAFF
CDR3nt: TGTGCCAGTAGCCACAGGGGAGGCGCAGCTTTCTTT

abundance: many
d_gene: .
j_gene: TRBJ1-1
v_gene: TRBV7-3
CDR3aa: CASSPRGGPNGAEAFF
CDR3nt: TGTGCCAGCAGCCCGCGGGGGGGACCAAACGGGGCTGAAGCTTTCTTT

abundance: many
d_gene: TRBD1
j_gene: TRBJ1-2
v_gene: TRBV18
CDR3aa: CASSETGQDYGYTF
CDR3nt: TGTGCCAGCTCCGAGACAGGACAGGACTATGGCTACACCTTC

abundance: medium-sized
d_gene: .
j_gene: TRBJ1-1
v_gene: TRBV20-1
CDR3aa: CSARSDGYKVNTEAFF
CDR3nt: TGCAGTGCTAGATCCGATGGATACAAGGTGAACACTGAAGCTTTCTTT

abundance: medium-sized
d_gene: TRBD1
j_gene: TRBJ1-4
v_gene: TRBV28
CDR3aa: CASSFGTGPNEKLFF
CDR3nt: TGTGCCAGCAGTTTTGGGACAGGGCCTAATGAAAAACTGTTTTTT

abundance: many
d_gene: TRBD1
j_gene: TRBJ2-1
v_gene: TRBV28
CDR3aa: CASSYETGGHEQFF
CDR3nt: TGTGCCAGCAGTTATGAGACAGGGGGCCATGAGCAGTTCTTC

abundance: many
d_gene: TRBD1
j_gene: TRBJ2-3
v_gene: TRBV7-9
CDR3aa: CASSSGQVPTDTQYF
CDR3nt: TGTGCCAGCAGCTCTGGACAGGTACCCACAGATACGCAGTATTTT

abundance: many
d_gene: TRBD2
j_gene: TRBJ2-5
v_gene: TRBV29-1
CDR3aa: CSVGSHAGGETQYF
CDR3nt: TGCAGCGTTGGCTCCCACGCGGGGGGGGAGACCCAGTACTTC

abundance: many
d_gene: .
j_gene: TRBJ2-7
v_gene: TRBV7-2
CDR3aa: CASSLYSSVSYEQYF
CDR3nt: TGTGCCAGCAGCTTATATAGTAGCGTCTCCTACGAGCAGTACTTC

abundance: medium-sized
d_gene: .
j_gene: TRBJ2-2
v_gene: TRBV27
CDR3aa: CASSLQGVTGELFF
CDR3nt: TGTGCCAGCAGTTTACAGGGCGTCACCGGGGAGCTGTTTTTT

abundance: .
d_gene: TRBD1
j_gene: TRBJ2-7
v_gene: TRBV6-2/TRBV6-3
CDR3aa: CASSPEARDRDF
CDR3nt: TGTGCCAGCAGTCCTGAAGCCCGGGACAGGGACTTC

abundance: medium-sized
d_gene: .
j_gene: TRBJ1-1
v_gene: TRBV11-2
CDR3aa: CASSSYMGTEAFF
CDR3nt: TGTGCCAGCAGCTCTTACATGGGGACTGAAGCTTTCTTT

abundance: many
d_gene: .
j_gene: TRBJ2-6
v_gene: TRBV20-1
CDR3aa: CSARGQSSSSGANVLTF
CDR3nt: TGCAGTGCTAGAGGACAGTCCTCAAGCTCTGGGGCCAACGTCCTGACTTTC

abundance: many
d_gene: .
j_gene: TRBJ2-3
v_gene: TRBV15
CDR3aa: CATSYSAALTDTQYF
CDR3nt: TGTGCCACCAGTTATTCTGCGGCCCTCACAGATACGCAGTATTTT

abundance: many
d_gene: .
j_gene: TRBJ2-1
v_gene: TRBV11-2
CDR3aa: CASSFGLVEIEQFF
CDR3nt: TGTGCCAGCAGCTTTGGGCTAGTTGAGATTGAGCAGTTCTTC

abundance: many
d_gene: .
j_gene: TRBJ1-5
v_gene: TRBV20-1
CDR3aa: CSASGARSNQPQHF
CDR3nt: TGCAGTGCTAGCGGGGCGAGGAGCAATCAGCCCCAGCATTTT

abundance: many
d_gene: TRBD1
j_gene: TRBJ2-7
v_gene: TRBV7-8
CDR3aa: CASSTGQGAAEQYF
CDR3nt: TGTGCCAGCAGCACGGGACAGGGGGCGGCCGAGCAGTACTTC

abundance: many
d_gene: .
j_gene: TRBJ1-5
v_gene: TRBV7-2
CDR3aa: CASSLAGWPQHF
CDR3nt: TGTGCCAGCAGCTTAGCGGGGTGGCCCCAGCATTTT

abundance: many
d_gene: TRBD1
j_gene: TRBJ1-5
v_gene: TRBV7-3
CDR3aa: CAWDSRYSNQPQHF
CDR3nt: TGTGCCTGGGACAGTAGATATAGCAATCAGCCCCAGCATTTT

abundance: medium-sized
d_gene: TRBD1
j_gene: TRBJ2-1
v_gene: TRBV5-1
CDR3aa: CASSVDRPDYNEQFF
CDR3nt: TGCGCCAGCAGCGTGGACAGGCCTGACTACAATGAGCAGTTCTTC

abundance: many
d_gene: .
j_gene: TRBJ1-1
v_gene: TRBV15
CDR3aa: CATSRELEAFF
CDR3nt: TGTGCCACCAGCAGAGAGCTTGAAGCTTTCTTT

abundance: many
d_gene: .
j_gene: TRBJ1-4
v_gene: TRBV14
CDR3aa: CASSQDTHGKLFF
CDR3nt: TGTGCCAGCAGCCAAGACACACACGGAAAACTGTTTTTT

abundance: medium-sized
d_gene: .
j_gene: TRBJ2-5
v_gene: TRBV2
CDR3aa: CASRAGETQYF
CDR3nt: TGTGCCAGCAGGGCCGGAGAGACCCAGTACTTC

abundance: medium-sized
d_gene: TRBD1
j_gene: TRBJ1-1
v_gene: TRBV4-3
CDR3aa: CASSPWTGREAFF
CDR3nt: TGCGCCAGCAGCCCCTGGACAGGGCGTGAAGCTTTCTTT

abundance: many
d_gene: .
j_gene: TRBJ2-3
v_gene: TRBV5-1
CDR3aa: CASSAGGRTDTQYF
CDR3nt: TGCGCCAGCAGCGCCGGGGGGCGCACAGATACGCAGTATTTT

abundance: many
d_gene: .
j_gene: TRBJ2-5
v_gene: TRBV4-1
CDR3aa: CASSQEGARQETQYF
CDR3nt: TGCGCCAGCAGCCAAGAAGGGGCTAGACAAGAGACCCAGTACTTC

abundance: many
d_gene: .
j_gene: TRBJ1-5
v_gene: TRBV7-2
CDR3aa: CASSLDPVGQPQHF
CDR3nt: TGTGCCAGCAGCTTAGACCCGGTGGGTCAGCCCCAGCATTTT

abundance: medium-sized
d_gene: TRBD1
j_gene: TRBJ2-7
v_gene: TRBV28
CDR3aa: CASSLVQGDGDEQYF
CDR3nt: TGTGCCAGCAGTTTAGTGCAGGGGGACGGGGACGAGCAGTACTTC

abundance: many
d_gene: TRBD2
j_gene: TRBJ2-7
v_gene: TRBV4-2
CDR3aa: CASSPSGSHTYEQYF
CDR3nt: TGTGCCAGCAGCCCGAGCGGGAGTCACACCTACGAGCAGTACTTC

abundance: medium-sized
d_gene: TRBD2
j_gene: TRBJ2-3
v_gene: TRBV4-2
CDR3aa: CASSQEVGVAGVTDTQYF
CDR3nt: TGTGCCAGCAGCCAAGAGGTCGGGGTAGCGGGAGTCACAGATACGCAGTATTTT

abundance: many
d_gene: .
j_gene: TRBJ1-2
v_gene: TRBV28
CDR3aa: CASSPGLLAGYTF
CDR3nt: TGTGCCAGCAGCCCGGGACTTCTGGCGGGCTACACCTTC

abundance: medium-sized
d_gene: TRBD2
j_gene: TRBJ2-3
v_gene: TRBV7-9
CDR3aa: CASSSITSGERDTQYF
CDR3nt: TGTGCCAGCAGCTCGATTACTAGCGGGGAAAGAGATACGCAGTATTTT

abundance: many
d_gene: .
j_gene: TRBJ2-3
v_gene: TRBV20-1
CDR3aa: CSATWEVRRADTQYF
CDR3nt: TGCAGTGCTACATGGGAGGTCCGTCGCGCGGATACGCAGTATTTT

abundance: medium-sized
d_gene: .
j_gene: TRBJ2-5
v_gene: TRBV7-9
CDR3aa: CASSIAGFSETQYF
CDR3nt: TGTGCCAGCAGCATAGCAGGGTTCTCAGAGACCCAGTACTTC

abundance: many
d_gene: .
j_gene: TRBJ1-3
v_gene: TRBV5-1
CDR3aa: CASSRDTNSGNTIYF
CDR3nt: TGCGCCAGCAGCCGGGACACCAACTCTGGAAACACCATATATTTT

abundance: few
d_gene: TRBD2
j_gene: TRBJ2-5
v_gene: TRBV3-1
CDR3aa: CASSQVRGTSGGSETQYF
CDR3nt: TGTGCCAGCAGCCAAGTCCGGGGGACTAGCGGGGGCTCGGAGACCCAGTACTTC

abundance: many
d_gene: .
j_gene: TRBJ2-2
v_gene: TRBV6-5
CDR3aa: CASSYQPGVTGELFF
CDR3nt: TGTGCCAGCAGTTACCAGCCGGGGGTAACCGGGGAGCTGTTTTTT

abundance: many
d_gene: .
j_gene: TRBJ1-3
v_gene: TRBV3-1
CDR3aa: CASSQAGPGNTIYF
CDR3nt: TGTGCCAGCAGCCAAGCTGGTCCTGGAAACACCATATATTTT

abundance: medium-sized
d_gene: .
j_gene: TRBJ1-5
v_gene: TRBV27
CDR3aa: CASSHRDSNQPQHF
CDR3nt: TGTGCCAGCAGCCACAGGGATAGCAATCAGCCCCAGCATTTT

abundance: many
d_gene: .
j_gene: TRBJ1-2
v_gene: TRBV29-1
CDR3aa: CSAMGDYGYTF
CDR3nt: TGCAGCGCCATGGGGGATTATGGCTACACCTTC

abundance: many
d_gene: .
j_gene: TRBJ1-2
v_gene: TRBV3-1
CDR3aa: CASSQGGGQLRYGYTF
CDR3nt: TGTGCCAGCAGCCAAGGTGGGGGTCAGTTGAGGTATGGCTACACCTTC

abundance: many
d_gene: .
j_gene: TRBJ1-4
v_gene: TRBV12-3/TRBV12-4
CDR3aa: CASRRTVNEKLFF
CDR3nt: TGTGCCAGCAGAAGGACGGTTAATGAAAAACTGTTTTTT

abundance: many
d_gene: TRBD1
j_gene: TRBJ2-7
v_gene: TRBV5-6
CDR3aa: CASSLWGQGAYEQYF
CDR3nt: TGTGCCAGCAGCTTGTGGGGACAGGGAGCCTACGAGCAGTACTTC

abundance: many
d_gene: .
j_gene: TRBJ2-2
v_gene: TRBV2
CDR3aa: CASRFTGELFF
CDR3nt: TGTGCCAGCCGATTCACCGGGGAGCTGTTTTTT

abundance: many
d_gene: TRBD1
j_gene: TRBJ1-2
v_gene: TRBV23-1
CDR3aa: CASSQGTGGPWGYGYTF
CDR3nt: TGCGCCAGCAGTCAAGGAACAGGGGGGCCGTGGGGCTATGGCTACACCTTC